These 19 T cell receptor beta chains came from one sample sequenced in a study of beta chain features in type 1 diabetes. Study-level points and caveats: Researchers report that Type 1 diabetes patients had moderately but significantly shorter TCRB CDR3s across all four CD4+ subsets.

Expressed TCRB transcripts were sequenced because the isolated RNA had all been reverse transcribed beforehand. TCRdb's table, derived via immunoSEQ multiplex PCR, lists solely in-frame clones and lacks some. Of a few hundred thousand clones in the sample, 9.6% were seen once. Their specific antigens are unknown. Sequencing used central memory CD4+ T cells from blood. The receptor source for this set is a man aged 25-45 years with type 1 diabetes.

The chain has TRBV10-1 and TRBJ1-1; 9 nucleotides match TRBD1. This CDR3 has 15 amino acids. The V gene's germline CDR1 is WNHNN and CDR2 SYGVQD (reference sequence). V was clipped by 0 bases and J by 5 bases; unmatched bases: 4. CDR3 amino acids: CASSESYRGRTEAFF. The CDR3 DNA reads TGCGCCAGCAGTGAGTCATACAGGGGGCGAACTGAAGCTTTCTTT.

V and J are TRBV5-1 and TRBJ2-3; no definite D call. The CDR3 contains 14 residues. V lost 0 bases, J lost 5 bases, and 10 bases lay in between. Per germline, CDR1 SGHRS and CDR2 YFSETQ. CDR3 residues: CASSLAAQQDTQYF. In DNA, the CDR3 is TGCGCCAGCAGCTTGGCCGCACAGCAAGATACGCAGTATTTT. Complete variable domain (other parts from reference TRBV5-1 and TRBJ2-3): KAGVTQTPRYLIKTRGQQVTLSCSPISGHRSVSWYQQTPGQGLQFLFEYFSETQRNKGNFPGRFSGRQFSNSRSEMNVSTLELGDSALYLCASSLAAQQDTQYFGPGTRLTVL.

In this sample, this clone turned up a few times. The V gene is TRBV5-1, the J gene TRBJ2-5; D remains ambiguous. CDR1 is SGHRS, CDR2 YFSETQ, per germline. This CDR3 contains 13 residues. The V end was cut by 2 bases, the J end by 4 bases, with 9 bases between. CDR3 in amino acids: CASSFEGGETQYF. CDR3 DNA sequence: TGCGCCAGCAGCTTTGAAGGCGGAGAGACCCAGTACTTC.

This clone was found a few times. The chain combines TRBV6-6 with TRBJ2-2; D not certain. Germline V gene sequence: CDR1 MNHNY, CDR2 SVGAGI (reference sequence). This CDR3 is built from 13 residues. The V gene lost 5 bases and the J gene lost 0 bases, with 4 bases spanning the gap. The DNA for the CDR3 is TGTGCCAGCAGTGCACCGAACACCGGGGAGCTGTTTTTT. This translates into CASSAPNTGELFF.

The chain has TRBV4-2 and TRBJ2-7; perhaps TRBD2 as D (5 bases). The CDR3 covers 15 residues. V shed 5 bases and J shed 3 bases, with 17 bases lying between them. Germline CDR1 and CDR2: LGHNA and YNFKEQ. Here the CDR3 reads CASSFGLPQNYEQYF. CDR3 DNA sequence: TGTGCCAGCAGCTTTGGACTCCCCCAAAACTACGAGCAGTACTTC.

There are many counts of this clone. The chain employs TRBV5-4 and TRBJ2-1, with D perhaps matching TRBD2 (5 bases). The germline V gene has CDR1 SGHNT and CDR2 YYREEE (reference sequence). V shed 4 bases and J shed 10 bases, with 15 bases lying between them. This CDR3 has 13 amino acids. As DNA, the CDR3 is TGTGCCAGCAGCCGGCGCGGGCCGGGGGAGCAGTTCTTC. Amino acids: CASSRRGPGEQFF.

The V call is TRBV30, the J call TRBJ2-5; D may be TRBD1 (5 bases). The germline CDR1 and CDR2 sequences are GTSNPN and SVGIG (reference sequence). V was clipped by 3 bases and J by 1 base, with 12 bases between them. This CDR3 has 14 residues. The CDR3 nucleotides read TGTGCCTGGAGGAGACCCGACAGCCAAGAGACCCAGTACTTC. Amino acid sequence: CAWRRPDSQETQYF.

The V gene is TRBV5-1, the J gene TRBJ2-7; D is ambiguous. The CDR3 contains 15 residues. The germline V gene has CDR1 SGHRS and CDR2 YFSETQ. V was pared by 3 bases and J by 5 bases, with 18 bases between. In DNA, the CDR3 is TGCGCCAGCAGCTACACAAAGGGTGAGCAAGACGAGCAGTACTTC. It codes for CASSYTKGEQDEQYF.

CDR3 DNA sequence: TGTGCCAGCAGTTACCCCGGGACAGGGGATTCAGAGACCCAGTACTTC. Its protein product is CASSYPGTGDSETQYF. The V call is TRBV6-6, the J call TRBJ2-5; the match to TRBD1 covers 10 bases. CDR1 MNHNY and CDR2 SVGAGI come from the germline V gene (reference sequence). CDR3 length equals 16 residues. V shed 2 bases, J shed 4 bases, and the junction held 7 bases outside the gene matches.

This CDR3 is CASTTLGETQYF. For the CDR3, the DNA is TGTGCCAGCACCACACTGGGCGAGACCCAGTACTTC. The chain is built from TRBV28 and TRBJ2-5; the D is unclear. Germline CDR1 MDHEN, CDR2 SYDVKM. Trimming removed 7 bases at V and 5 bases at J, with 11 bases between. CDR3 length: 12 residues.

This clone was seen a handful of times. The chain recombines TRBV6-5 with TRBJ2-7; tentative D call: TRBD1 (6 bases). V shed 2 bases and J shed 4 bases, with 12 bases lying between them. The CDR3 runs 14 residues. CDR1 and CDR2 from the germline V gene are MNHEY and SVGAGI. In nucleotides, the CDR3 is TGTGCCAGCAGTTACAACAGGGTTGGTTACGAGCAGTACTTC. It is translated as CASSYNRVGYEQYF.

Here the CDR3 DNA reads TGTGCCAGCAGGCCGGGACTCACCACAGATACGCAGTATTTT. Translation gives CASRPGLTTDTQYF. This chain links TRBV6-5 with TRBJ2-3, with D tentatively TRBD2 (6 bases). This CDR3 comprises 14 residues. The V gene's germline CDR1 is MNHEY and CDR2 SVGAGI. V lost 6 bases and J lost 2, with 12 bases in between.

V and J are TRBV29-1 and TRBJ2-5, with 7 bases fitting TRBD1. This CDR3 contains 13 residues. V trimming: 7 bases; J trimming: 1 base; junction bases outside the gene matches: 6. Germline-derived CDR1 and CDR2 are SQVTM and ANQGSEA. The CDR3, as DNA: TGCAGCGCCGTGGGACAGTTCCAAGAGACCCAGTACTTC. Its protein product is CSAVGQFQETQYF.

In this sample, this clone turned up a few times. Relative to the germline gene, one junction end is altered; a read error may explain this. The chain joins TRBV10-3 to TRBJ2-5, with 8 bases identical to TRBD1. There are 16 residues in the CDR3. Germline V lookup: CDR1 ENHRY, CDR2 SYGVKD. The CDR3 region is CASSEEGTGLQETQYF. In nucleotides, the CDR3 is TGTGCCAGCAGTGAAGAGGGGACAGGACTCCAAGAGACCCAGTACTTC.

This clone showed up many times. The same CDR3 can be traced to other DNA sequences in this sample. The J gene is TRBJ1-2, the V gene TRBV30; 7 positions agree with TRBD1. This CDR3 contains 14 residues. After removal of 4 bases from V and 4 bases from J, the junction contained 9 bases not matched to a gene. The germline V gene encodes CDR1 GTSNPN and CDR2 SVGIG (reference sequence). CDR3 in amino acids: CAWTRDSKGYGYTF. The CDR3 DNA is TGTGCCTGGACCCGGGACAGCAAGGGCTATGGCTACACCTTC.

This clone has a handful of counts. The V gene is TRBV27, the J gene TRBJ1-2; 9 bases map to TRBD1. Germline V gives CDR1 MNHEY, CDR2 SMNVEV (reference sequence). V shed 2 bases, J shed 6 bases, and the junction held 4 bases outside the gene matches. This CDR3 has 14 amino acids. This CDR3 reads CASSLKDRGNGYTF. The CDR3 coding sequence is TGTGCCAGCAGTTTAAAGGACAGGGGTAATGGCTACACCTTC.

This clone was detected only a few times. V and J are TRBV11-2 and TRBJ2-3; D might be TRBD1 or TRBD2, each matching 5 bases. V lost 3 bases and J lost 6, with 13 bases in between. This CDR3 has 14 amino acids. In germline, CDR1 is SGHAT, CDR2 FQNNGV. The CDR3 DNA reads TGTGCCAGCAGCTTCAACCCTGAGGGGGATACGCAGTATTTT. Encoded protein: CASSFNPEGDTQYF. Full variable domain (rest looked up from reference TRBV11-2 and TRBJ2-3): EAGVAQSPRYKIIEKRQSVAFWCNPISGHATLYWYQQILGQGPKLLIQFQNNGVVDDSQLPKDRFSAERLKGVDSTLKIQPAKLEDSAVYLCASSFNPEGDTQYFGPGTRLTVL.

J is TRBJ1-1 and V is TRBV7-6, with D uncertain. Trimming removed 4 bases from V and 5 bases from J, with 14 bases in between. In germline, CDR1 is SGHVS, CDR2 FNYEAQ. This CDR3 contains 14 residues. In DNA form, the CDR3 reads TGTGCCAGCAGCTCCTCGGAGGAGTGGACTGAAGCTTTCTTT. Its translation: CASSSSEEWTEAFF.

This rearrangement joins TRBV5-1 to TRBJ2-5, with D possibly TRBD2 on 6 matching bases. This CDR3 has 15 amino acids. Looked up from germline, CDR1 is SGHRS and CDR2 is YFSETQ. V shed 4 bases and J shed 2 bases, with 15 bases lying between them. The CDR3 nucleotides are TGCGCCAGCAGCCCACCTCTCGGGGGACAAGAGACCCAGTACTTC. Translation gives CASSPPLGGQETQYF.